This TCR beta chain was retrieved from a study of blood T cell repertoires in COVID-19 (TCRdb year 2020). As for the study more broadly: Samples covering the acute and convalescent phases of COVID-19 were provided by collaborators in the United States, Italy and Spain. The material from the prospective study consisted of cDNA or gDNA derived from T cells, B-cell-depleted T cells, or PBMCs. Deeply sampled blood TCRbeta repertoires from subjects exposed to, actively infected with, or recovered from COVID-19 were included in the dataset. The repertoires were released in a freely available public database intended as a resource for research on the immune response to SARS-CoV-2. Samples came from the ongoing ImmuneRACE study (first 160 participants) plus 1,254 subjects from 6 global collaborators. Sample metadata almost always included a de-identified subject ID, COVID-19 status, age in years and sex. Where HLA class I and class II types were available, the types were taken from metadata supplied by the sample provider, not from assay-based typing.

The immunoSEQ Assay, a bias-controlled multiplex PCR, was used to amplify TCRbeta CDR3 regions from genomic DNA. Per the authors' processing: Within the assay, amplification of reference gene primers was used to estimate how many nucleated cells each sample contained. Sequence reads were collapsed and filtered to measure the absolute abundance of every unique TCRbeta CDR3 rearrangement. Productive Simpson clonality was computed per sample as the square root of Simpson's diversity index over productive rearrangements. Entries here come from immuneACCESS through TCRdb and include only in-frame sequences with V and J called. Some clones fail to appear in such tables; in the studies checked, an unresolved V gene covers under half of the shortfall, and the cause of the remainder is unknown. V and J calls plus clone size are reproduced from that table; the DNA served to infer D and trimming. This sample holds 200,000 to 250,000 clones; around 84% were observed only once. About 11% of the sample goes to the ten largest clones.

With respect to this clone: Its antigen is currently not known. The sample holds no much larger clone one base away, and base qualities are not on file.

One collaborating source in Seattle enrolled patients during active infection and followed them longitudinally through the course of disease. Whole blood was collected in K2EDTA tubes by collaborating institutions according to the institutions' own protocols. Collaborator samples were shipped for TCRbeta analysis as frozen whole blood, isolated PBMCs, or DNA extracted from either sample type. The germline V end is reduced by 5 bases and the J end by 6 bases; junction bases left unmatched: 4. The CDR3 contains 13 residues, cysteine and phenylalanine counted. The entry retains the CDR3 DNA only, 39 bases that are in frame from base 1. What the study reported, not specific to this receptor: How much clinical and demographic metadata was included differed by source and by participant, and the metadata was provided uncurated.

The sample comprised peripheral blood. The rearrangement joined TRBV12-3 or TRBV12-4 to TRBJ1-5, and 7 bases in between align with TRBD1. The clonotype was recovered from a woman of 80 years or more with COVID-19, enrolled during active disease. CDR3 region: CASSPDRSQPQHF. The DNA sequence follows: TGTGCCAGCAGTCCGGACAGGTCTCAGCCCCAGCATTTT.